This T cell receptor beta chain was found in a study of naive and memory T cell subsets. The beta constant-region primer was an equimolar mix of two oligonucleotides covering TRBC1 and TRBC2. An oligonucleotide with the SP2 primer and a 12-nucleotide UMI was ligated to the cDNA 3' end. TCRdb re-called the UMI-ligation and nested PCR reads with MiXCR, one entry per CDR3 protein. This sample has roughly 140,000 distinct CDR3 sequences, with 15% to 20% found just once. After CD4 positive bead selection, the CD4-negative fraction gave CD8 T cells. Findings of the study overall: In naive cells, over 90% of TCR sequences were seen only once.

This CDR3 is built from 14 residues. Looked up from germline, CDR1 is MDHEN and CDR2 is SYDVKM. The V gene lost 4 bases and the J gene lost 4 bases, with 13 bases spanning the gap. A word on this clonotype: Its cognate antigen is unknown.

Sequenced sample: naive CD4+ T cells from blood. The TCR comes from a human donor in good health. V is TRBV28 and J is TRBJ1-2; D is unclear. The CDR3 DNA reads as TGTGCCAGCAGTTATAAGGACGCTTTCTATGGCTACACCTTC. It is translated as CASSYKDAFYGYTF.